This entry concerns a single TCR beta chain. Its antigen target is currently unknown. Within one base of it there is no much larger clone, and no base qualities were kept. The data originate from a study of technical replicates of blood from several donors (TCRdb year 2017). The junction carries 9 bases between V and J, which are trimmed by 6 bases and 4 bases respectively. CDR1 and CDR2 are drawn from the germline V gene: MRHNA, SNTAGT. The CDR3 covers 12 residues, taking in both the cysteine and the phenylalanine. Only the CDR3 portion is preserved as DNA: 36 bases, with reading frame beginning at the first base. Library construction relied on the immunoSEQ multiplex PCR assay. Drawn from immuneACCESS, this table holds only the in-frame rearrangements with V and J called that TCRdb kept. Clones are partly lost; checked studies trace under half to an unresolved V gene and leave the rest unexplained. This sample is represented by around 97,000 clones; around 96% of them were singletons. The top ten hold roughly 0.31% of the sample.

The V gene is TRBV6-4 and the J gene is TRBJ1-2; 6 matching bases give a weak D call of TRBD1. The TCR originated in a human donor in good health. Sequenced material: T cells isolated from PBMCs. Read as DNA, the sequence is TGTGCCAGCAGCGGGGACATCTATGGCTACACCTTC. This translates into CASSGDIYGYTF.